The clone carrying this TCR beta chain was recorded at least ten times. Its cognate antigen is unknown. The data were taken from a study of T-cell reconstitution after alpha-beta-depleted transplantation in children. TCRbeta library construction was performed incorporating unique molecular identifiers. TCRdb processed the PCR reads anew with MiXCR; each CDR3 protein has one entry. Of about 300,000 distinct CDR3 sequences in the sample, around 7.1% were seen once. Study-wide points: T-cell counts and diversity at one year post-transplant came mainly from newly produced T cells. At day 60, the high TCRbeta diversity found in some patients originated from recipient T cells and thymic progenitors that had survived.

The V gene lost 6 bases and the J gene lost 4 bases, with 18 bases spanning the gap. Germline V gene sequence: CDR1 SGDLS, CDR2 YYNGEE. The CDR3 sequence is 15 residues long. The source material was peripheral blood, sampled 360 days after TCRalphabeta/CD19-depleted stem cell transplant. The chain employs TRBV9 and TRBJ2-3, with D possibly being TRBD2 (6 bases). The receptor's source is a female patient aged 2 to 10 who had a stem cell transplant for Fanconi anemia, so the T cells may come from the graft donor. CDR3 in amino acids: CASTYSGGRADTQYF. CDR3 coding DNA: TGTGCCAGCACATACAGCGGAGGGCGGGCAGATACGCAGTATTTT.